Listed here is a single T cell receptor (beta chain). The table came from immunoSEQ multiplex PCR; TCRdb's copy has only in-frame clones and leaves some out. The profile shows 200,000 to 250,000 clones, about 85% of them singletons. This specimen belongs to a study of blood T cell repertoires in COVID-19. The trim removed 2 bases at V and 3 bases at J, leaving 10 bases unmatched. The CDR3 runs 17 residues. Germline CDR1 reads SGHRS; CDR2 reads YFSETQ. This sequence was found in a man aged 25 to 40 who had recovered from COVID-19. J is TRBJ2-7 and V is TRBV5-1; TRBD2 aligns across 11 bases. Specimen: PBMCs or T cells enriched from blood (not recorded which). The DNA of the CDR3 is TGCGCCAGCAGCTTAACTCCCGGGACTAGCGGTTACTACGAGCAGTACTTC. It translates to CASSLTPGTSGYYEQYF. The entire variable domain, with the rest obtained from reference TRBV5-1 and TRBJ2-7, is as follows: KAGVTQTPRYLIKTRGQQVTLSCSPISGHRSVSWYQQTPGQGLQFLFEYFSETQRNKGNFPGRFSGRQFSNSRSEMNVSTLELGDSALYLCASSLTPGTSGYYEQYFGPGTRLTVT.